What follows are 7 T cell receptor beta chains derived from one specimen sequenced in a study of blood T cells in healthy people across ages. Alongside a J-beta primer mix, a sample-barcoded 5' primer served in a second PCR lasting 7 to 11 cycles. From the 5' RACE reads, TCRdb called clonotypes with MiXCR, one entry per CDR3 protein. The table includes approximately 580,000 distinct CDR3 sequences, around 24% detected once. The data were also submitted as part of a second study, on T cells of mothers and their children.

Sequencing used blood. The receptors originated from a boy under 18 in good health.

The chain is built from TRBV29-1 and TRBJ1-2, with D tentatively TRBD1 (5 bases). This CDR3 is built from 15 residues. Germline V lookup: CDR1 SQVTM, CDR2 ANQGSEA. Trimming shortened V by 6 bases and J by 3 bases, and 20 bases separated the two germline ends. The CDR3 bases are TGCAGCGTCCCTCCGGGGGGGTCGGATGACTATGGCTACACCTTC. Its translation: CSVPPGGSDDYGYTF.

This sequence joins TRBV20-1 and TRBJ2-3, with D maybe TRBD2 (5 bases). Germline-derived CDR1 and CDR2 are DFQATT and SNEGSKA (reference sequence). The V end lost 5 bases, the J end lost 0 bases, and 27 bases lay between the germline ends. CDR3 length: 19 residues. CDR3 sequence reads: CSALRPGKLTGSSTDTQYF. The CDR3 DNA sequence: TGCAGTGCTCTTAGACCCGGAAAACTTACGGGATCTAGCACAGATACGCAGTATTTT.

The CDR3: CAWRKLSGNEQFF. In DNA form, the CDR3 reads TGTGCCTGGAGGAAGTTGTCCGGCAATGAGCAGTTCTTC. The chain links TRBV30 to TRBJ2-1; D call uncertain. Trimming removed 3 bases from V and 6 bases from J, with 12 bases in between. This CDR3 is 13 amino acids long. Germline CDR1 reads GTSNPN; CDR2 reads SVGIG (reference sequence).

For this clonotype: The junction departs from the called germline gene at one end, perhaps through a read error. The rearrangement links TRBV7-8 to TRBJ2-3; D remains unclear. Germline V gene lookup returns CDR1 SGHVS and CDR2 FQNEAQ. CDR3 length: 14 amino acids. CDR3 sequence: CASSLAAEKDTQYF. The CDR3 region has the DNA TGCGCCAGCAGCTTAGCCGCGGAGAAGGATACGCAGTATTTT.

This chain joins TRBV7-2 and TRBJ1-2; D unclear. CDR1 and CDR2 from the germline V gene are SGHTA and FQGNSA. The germline V and J ends were trimmed by 4 bases and 2 bases, with 8 bases remaining between them. The CDR3 has 13 residues. CDR3 in DNA: TGTGCCAGCAGCTCGACCTCAAACTATGGCTACACCTTC. Translation: CASSSTSNYGYTF.

There are a few counts of this clonotype. The J gene is TRBJ2-3, the V gene TRBV13; weak D call: TRBD2 (6 bases). Germline CDR1 is PRHDT and CDR2 is FYEKMQ (reference sequence). Trimming stripped 3 bases from V and 2 bases from J, with 9 bases between. There are 14 residues in the CDR3. CDR3 in amino acids: CASSFSGITDTQYF. DNA of the CDR3: TGTGCCAGCAGCTTTAGCGGTATCACAGATACGCAGTATTTT.

There are many counts of this clonotype. The CDR3 here is CASSQDRFGEWTQYF. In DNA form, the CDR3 reads TGCGCCAGCAGCCAAGACCGGTTTGGGGAATGGACCCAGTACTTC. V is TRBV4-3 and J is TRBJ2-5, with D hard to call. This CDR3 spans 15 amino acids. Germline V gene sequence: CDR1 LGHNA, CDR2 YSLEER. With 0 bases removed from V and 7 bases from J, the gap between germline ends came to 15 bases.